This TCR beta chain was obtained from a study of blood T cell repertoires in COVID-19. Turning to the study itself: The United States, Italy and Spain provided the acute and convalescent COVID-19 samples. PBMCs, B-cell-depleted T cells, or T cells provided the cDNA or gDNA that made up the material.

In the study's own analysis: The authors estimated nucleated cell counts from reference gene primer amplification. Generated by immunoSEQ multiplex PCR, the TCRdb table keeps only in-frame clones and is missing some. For V, J and clone size, that table is used; D and trimming come from the DNA. The profile shows around 250,000 clones, more than 75% of them singletons. Looked up from germline, CDR1 is LNHDA and CDR2 is SQIVND (reference sequence). V shed 4 bases, J shed 5 bases, and the junction held 3 bases outside the gene matches. This CDR3 is 14 amino acids long. V usage is TRBV19 and J usage is TRBJ1-4; TRBD1 aligns across 8 bases. Sequencing was performed on peripheral blood. The source is a man aged 35-49 years with active or convalescent COVID-19. The CDR3 loop reads CASSTRGPNEKLFF. The CDR3 nucleotides are TGTGCCAGTAGTACCAGGGGGCCGAATGAAAAACTGTTTTTT.